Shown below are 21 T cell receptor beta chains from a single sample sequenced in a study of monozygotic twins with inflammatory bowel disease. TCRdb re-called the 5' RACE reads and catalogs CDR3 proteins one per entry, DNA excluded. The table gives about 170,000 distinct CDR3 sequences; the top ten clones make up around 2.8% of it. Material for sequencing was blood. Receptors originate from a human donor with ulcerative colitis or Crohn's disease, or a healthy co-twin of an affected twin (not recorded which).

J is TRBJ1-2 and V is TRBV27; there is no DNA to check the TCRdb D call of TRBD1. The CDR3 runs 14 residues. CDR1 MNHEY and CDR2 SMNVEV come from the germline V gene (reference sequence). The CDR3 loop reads CASSLYPGGYGYTF.

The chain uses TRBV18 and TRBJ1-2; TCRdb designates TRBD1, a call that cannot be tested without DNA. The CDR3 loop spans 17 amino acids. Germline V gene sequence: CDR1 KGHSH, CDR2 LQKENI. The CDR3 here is CASNPIDRQGGYGGYTF.

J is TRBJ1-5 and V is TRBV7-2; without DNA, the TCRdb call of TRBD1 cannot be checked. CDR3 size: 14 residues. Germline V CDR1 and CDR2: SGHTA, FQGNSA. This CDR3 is CASSEGQGGRPQHF.

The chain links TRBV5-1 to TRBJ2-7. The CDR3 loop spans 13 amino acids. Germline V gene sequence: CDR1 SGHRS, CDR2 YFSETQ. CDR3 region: CASSLALAYEQYF.

The chain's CDR3 is CASREAPYNEQFF. The chain joins TRBV5-1 to TRBJ2-1. Germline V CDR1 and CDR2: SGHRS, YFSETQ. The CDR3 sequence is 13 residues long.

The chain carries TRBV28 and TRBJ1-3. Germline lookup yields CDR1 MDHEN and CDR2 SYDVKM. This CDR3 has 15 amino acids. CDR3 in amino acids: CASSGASYDGNTIYF.

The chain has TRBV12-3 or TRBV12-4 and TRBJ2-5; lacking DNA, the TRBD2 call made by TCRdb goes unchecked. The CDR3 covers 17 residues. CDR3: CASSLMVAFGSGETQYF.

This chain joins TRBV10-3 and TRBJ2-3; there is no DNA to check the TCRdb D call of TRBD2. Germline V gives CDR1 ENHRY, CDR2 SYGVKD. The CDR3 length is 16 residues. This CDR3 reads CAISDVGLWATDTQYF.

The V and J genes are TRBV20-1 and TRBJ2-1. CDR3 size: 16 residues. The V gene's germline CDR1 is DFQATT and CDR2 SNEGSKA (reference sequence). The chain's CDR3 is CSARVRAADSYNEQFF.

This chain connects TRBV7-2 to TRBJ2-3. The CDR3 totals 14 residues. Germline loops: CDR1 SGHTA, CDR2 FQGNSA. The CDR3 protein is CASSLDAGTDTQYF. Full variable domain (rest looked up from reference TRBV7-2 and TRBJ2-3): GAGVSQSPSNKVTEKGKDVELRCDPISGHTALYWYRQSLGQGLEFLIYFQGNSAPDKSGLPSDRFSAERTGGSVSTLTIQRTQQEDSAVYLCASSLDAGTDTQYFGPGTRLTVL.

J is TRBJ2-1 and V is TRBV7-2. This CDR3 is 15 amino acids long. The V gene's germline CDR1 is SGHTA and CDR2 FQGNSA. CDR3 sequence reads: CASSQDPSGYNEQFF.

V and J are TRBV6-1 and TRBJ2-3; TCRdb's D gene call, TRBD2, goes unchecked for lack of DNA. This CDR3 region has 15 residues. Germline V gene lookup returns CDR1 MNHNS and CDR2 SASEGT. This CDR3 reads CASSELGEGTDTQYF.

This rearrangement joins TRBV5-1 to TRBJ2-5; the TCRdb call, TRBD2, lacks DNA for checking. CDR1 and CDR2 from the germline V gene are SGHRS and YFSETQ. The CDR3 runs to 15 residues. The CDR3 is CASSLVGGDGETQYF. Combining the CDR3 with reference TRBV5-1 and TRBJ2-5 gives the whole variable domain KAGVTQTPRYLIKTRGQQVTLSCSPISGHRSVSWYQQTPGQGLQFLFEYFSETQRNKGNFPGRFSGRQFSNSRSEMNVSTLELGDSALYLCASSLVGGDGETQYFGPGTRLLVL.

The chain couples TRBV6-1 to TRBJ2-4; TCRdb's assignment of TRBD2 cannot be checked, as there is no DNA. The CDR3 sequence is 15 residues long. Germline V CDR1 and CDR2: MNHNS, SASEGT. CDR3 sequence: CASSPFEGGKNIQYF.

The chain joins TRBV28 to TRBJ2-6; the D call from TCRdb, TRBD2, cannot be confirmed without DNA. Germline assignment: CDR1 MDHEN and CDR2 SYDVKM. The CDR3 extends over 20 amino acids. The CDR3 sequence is CASSLPPLGFGPSGANVLTF.

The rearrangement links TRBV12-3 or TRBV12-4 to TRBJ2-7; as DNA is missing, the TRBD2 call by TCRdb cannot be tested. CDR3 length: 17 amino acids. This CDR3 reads CASSLAGGLAVPYEQYF.

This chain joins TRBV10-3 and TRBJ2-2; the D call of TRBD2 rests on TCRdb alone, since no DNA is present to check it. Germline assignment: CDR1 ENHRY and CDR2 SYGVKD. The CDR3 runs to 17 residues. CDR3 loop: CAIREGLAGTGTGELFF.

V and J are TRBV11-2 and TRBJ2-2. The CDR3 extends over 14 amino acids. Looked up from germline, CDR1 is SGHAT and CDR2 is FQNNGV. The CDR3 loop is CASSLGYSTGELFF. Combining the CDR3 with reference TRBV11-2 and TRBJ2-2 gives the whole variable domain EAGVAQSPRYKIIEKRQSVAFWCNPISGHATLYWYQQILGQGPKLLIQFQNNGVVDDSQLPKDRFSAERLKGVDSTLKIQPAKLEDSAVYLCASSLGYSTGELFFGEGSRLTVL.

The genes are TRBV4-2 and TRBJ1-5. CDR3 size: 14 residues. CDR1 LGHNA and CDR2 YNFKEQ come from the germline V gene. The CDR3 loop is CASSHPRRDQPQHF.

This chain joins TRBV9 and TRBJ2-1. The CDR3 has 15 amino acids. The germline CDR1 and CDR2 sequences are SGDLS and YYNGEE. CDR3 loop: CASSLERSSYNEQFF.

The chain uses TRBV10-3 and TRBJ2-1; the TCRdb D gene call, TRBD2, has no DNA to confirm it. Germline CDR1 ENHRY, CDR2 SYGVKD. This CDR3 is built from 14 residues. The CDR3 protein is CAISSVSSGIEQFF.